The 30 T cell receptor beta chains below all came from one sample that was sequenced in a study of a mutant IDH1 vaccine in newly diagnosed glioma. No antigen has been identified for these receptors. Regarding time point: week 23, last vaccination. The content of each vaccine dose was 300 ug of mutant IDH1 20-mer peptide, and topical imiquimod accompanied it. The data were produced by immunoSEQ multiplex PCR, yet TCRdb's version contains in-frame clones alone and is incomplete. The table shows about 44,000 clones, with approximately 90% occurring only once. This sample comprised PBMCs, obtained from a glioma patient whose treatment included an IDH1 peptide vaccine. These receptors all come from a man in his fifties with glioma.

V is TRBV9 and J is TRBJ1-2, with 7 nucleotides matching TRBD1. The germline V gene encodes CDR1 SGDLS and CDR2 YYNGEE. CDR3 length: 15 amino acids. The V and J ends lost 0 bases and 2 bases, in that order; junction bases with no gene match: 4. CDR3 loop: CASSVATGTNYGYTF. As DNA, the CDR3 is TGTGCCAGCAGCGTAGCGACAGGGACAAACTATGGCTACACCTTC.

The V and J genes are TRBV2 and TRBJ2-5; D remains ambiguous. The germline V gene has CDR1 SNHLY and CDR2 FYNNEI. The CDR3 runs 11 residues. Trimming took 6 bases from V and 3 from J, leaving 5 bases between them. CDR3 amino acids: CASRDEETQYF. CDR3 DNA: TGTGCCAGCAGGGACGAAGAGACCCAGTACTTC.

CDR3 loop: CASSFNAGNTIYF. CDR3 coding DNA: TGTGCCAGCAGCTTCAACGCTGGAAACACCATATATTTT. The chain carries TRBV5-6 and TRBJ1-3; D uncertain. CDR1 is SGHDT, CDR2 YYEEEE, per germline. The germline V and J ends were trimmed by 2 bases and 2 bases, with 5 bases remaining between them. The CDR3 is 13 amino acids.

V gene TRBV6-1 combines with J gene TRBJ2-1; no reliable D call. The V gene lost 1 base and the J gene lost 7 bases, with 8 bases spanning the gap. The germline CDR1 and CDR2 sequences are MNHNS and SASEGT. There are 13 residues in the CDR3. This CDR3 is CASSEVGGNEQFF. CDR3 DNA sequence: TGTGCCAGCAGTGAAGTGGGTGGAAATGAGCAGTTCTTC.

The CDR3, as DNA: TGCGCCAGCAGCCAAGATCCCGGCGTAGGCAGGAAAACCTACGAGCAGTACTTC. Translated, it gives CASSQDPGVGRKTYEQYF. The chain links TRBV4-3 to TRBJ2-7; D is unresolved. CDR1 LGHNA and CDR2 YSLEER come from the germline V gene. The length of the CDR3 is 18 residues. V lost 0 bases and J 2 bases, leaving 20 bases between the germline ends.

This clone was seen a handful of times. The CDR3 reads CSVGGQGASEKLFF. In nucleotides, the CDR3 is TGCAGCGTAGGGGGACAGGGGGCAAGTGAAAAACTGTTTTTT. The chain joins TRBV29-1 to TRBJ1-4, with TRBD1 matching 12 bases. The V gene end was trimmed by 6 bases and the J gene end by 7 bases; junction bases not matched to a gene: 6. CDR3 length: 14 amino acids. Per germline, CDR1 SQVTM and CDR2 ANQGSEA.

This sequence joins TRBV10-3 and TRBJ1-5; D gene unclear. Looked up from germline, CDR1 is ENHRY and CDR2 is SYGVKD. The CDR3 is 16 residues long. V was shortened by 0 bases and J by 0 bases, with 9 bases between the two germline ends. CDR3 in amino acids: CAISESPVHSNQPQHF. CDR3 sequence (DNA): TGTGCCATCAGTGAGTCGCCAGTCCATAGCAATCAGCCCCAGCATTTT.

This chain joins TRBV11-2 and TRBJ2-4, with 10 bases matching TRBD1. J lost 9 bases, V lost 1 base, and 6 bases had no gene match. The CDR3 consists of 15 residues. In germline, CDR1 is SGHAT, CDR2 FQNNGV. The CDR3 is CASSLGQGAGSIQYF. In nucleotides, the CDR3 is TGTGCCAGCAGCTTAGGACAGGGGGCTGGAAGCATTCAGTACTTC.

This chain's CDR3 is CASSQDIHTDTQYF. The CDR3 nucleotides are TGCGCCAGCAGCCAAGATATCCACACAGATACGCAGTATTTT. The chain has TRBV4-3 and TRBJ2-3; D remains ambiguous. CDR1 is LGHNA, CDR2 YSLEER, per germline. The CDR3 runs 14 residues. V lost 0 bases, J lost 2 bases, and 6 bases lay in between.

This rearrangement joins TRBV7-2 to TRBJ1-2, with 8 nucleotides matching TRBD1. The CDR3 is 15 residues long. V lost 3 bases and J lost 2; bases outside the gene matches: 5. Germline loops: CDR1 SGHTA, CDR2 FQGNSA. CDR3 amino acids: CASSFMDRANYGYTF. The CDR3 DNA sequence: TGTGCCAGCAGCTTCATGGACAGGGCGAACTATGGCTACACCTTC.

This clone came up once. The rearrangement joins TRBV13 to TRBJ2-2; weak D call: TRBD2 (5 bases). CDR1 is PRHDT and CDR2 is FYEKMQ in the germline V gene (reference sequence). CDR3 size: 13 residues. The V end lost 7 bases, the J end lost 8 bases, and 14 bases lay between the germline ends. In DNA, the CDR3 is TGTGCCAGCATGGCAAACCCGGGGGGGGAGCTGTTTTTT. Amino acids: CASMANPGGELFF.

J is TRBJ1-2 and V is TRBV30; a weak D match, TRBD1 (5 bases). Deletions cut 2 bases from V and 7 bases from J, with 14 bases between. The CDR3 length is 13 residues. CDR1 is GTSNPN, CDR2 SVGIG, per germline (reference sequence). The CDR3 bases are TGTGCCTGGAGTTGGGGGAACGTGGCTGGCTACACCTTC. This gives the protein CAWSWGNVAGYTF.

This sequence joins TRBV15 and TRBJ2-7, with 11 bases that match TRBD1. The CDR3 consists of 15 residues. The J segment lost 6 bases and the V segment lost 4 bases, leaving 8 bases of the junction unmatched. Per germline, CDR1 LNHNV and CDR2 YYDKDF (reference sequence). The CDR3 sequence is CATSMRTGGPAEQYF. The CDR3 DNA follows: TGTGCCACCAGCATGCGGACAGGGGGCCCTGCCGAGCAGTACTTC.

The chain combines TRBV27 with TRBJ1-5, with D possibly TRBD1 on 6 matching bases. Trimming removed 2 bases from V and 7 bases from J, with 12 bases in between. Per the germline V gene, CDR1 is MNHEY and CDR2 is SMNVEV (reference sequence). This CDR3 comprises 14 residues. This chain's CDR3 is CASSLARGKQPQHF. CDR3 bases: TGTGCCAGCAGTTTAGCCAGGGGAAAACAGCCCCAGCATTTT.

The chain couples TRBV6-4 to TRBJ2-3; TRBD2 matches at 8 bases. This CDR3 contains 13 residues. Trimming removed 6 bases from V and 2 bases from J; junction bases left unmatched: 1. Germline-derived CDR1 and CDR2 are MRHNA and SNTAGT. CDR3 sequence: CASSGGATDTQYF. Here the CDR3 DNA reads TGTGCCAGCAGCGGGGGGGCCACAGATACGCAGTATTTT.

The chain is built from TRBV28 and TRBJ2-3; D might be TRBD1 or TRBD2, each matching 6 bases. Deletions cut 2 bases from V and 10 bases from J, with 10 bases between. The germline V gene has CDR1 MDHEN and CDR2 SYDVKM. The CDR3 extends over 12 amino acids. The CDR3 sequence: CASSLGGRPQYF. The CDR3 coding sequence is TGTGCCAGCAGTTTAGGGGGGCGCCCGCAGTATTTT.

The chain links TRBV10-1 to TRBJ2-7; D call uncertain. CDR3 length equals 12 residues. Trimming took off 2 bases at V and 2 bases at J, with 4 bases between the two ends. Germline values: CDR1 WNHNN, CDR2 SYGVQD (reference sequence). DNA for the CDR3: TGCGCCAGCAGTGAGGGCGCCTACGAGCAGTACTTC. Translated: CASSEGAYEQYF.

This clone has a handful of counts. The chain employs TRBV7-2 and TRBJ2-7; D remains ambiguous. This CDR3 is 17 amino acids long. Deletions cut 4 bases from V and 1 base from J, with 20 bases between. Germline values: CDR1 SGHTA, CDR2 FQGNSA. The CDR3 region is CASSSYPRLLTSYEQYF. CDR3 sequence (DNA): TGTGCCAGCAGCTCCTATCCTCGACTGCTCACTTCCTACGAGCAGTACTTC.

The CDR3 region is CANLGTFSTDNEKLFF. The CDR3 DNA follows: TGTGCCAACCTCGGGACTTTCTCAACTGATAATGAAAAACTGTTTTTT. This chain uses TRBV7-3 with TRBJ1-4; a possible D gene is TRBD1 (5 bases). There are 16 residues in the CDR3. V was trimmed by 10 bases and J by 4 bases, leaving 22 bases between them. From germline, CDR1 is SGHTA and CDR2 FQGTGA. Together with reference TRBV7-3 and TRBJ1-4, the CDR3 gives the full variable domain: GAGVSQTPSNKVTEKGKYVELRCDPISGHTALYWYRQSLGQGPEFLIYFQGTGAADDSGLPNDRFFAVRPEGSVSTLKIQRTERGDSAVYLCANLGTFSTDNEKLFFGSGTQLSVL.

J is TRBJ1-1 and V is TRBV7-3; 12 positions match TRBD1. CDR3 length equals 16 residues. The V segment lost 5 bases and the J segment 1 base; nucleotides outside the gene matches: 5. The germline V gene encodes CDR1 SGHTA and CDR2 FQGTGA. The CDR3 DNA follows: TGTGCCAGCAGCACAACGGGACAGGGGGCGAACACTGAAGCTTTCTTT. Translating gives CASSTTGQGANTEAFF. Complete variable domain (other parts from reference TRBV7-3 and TRBJ1-1): GAGVSQTPSNKVTEKGKYVELRCDPISGHTALYWYRQSLGQGPEFLIYFQGTGAADDSGLPNDRFFAVRPEGSVSTLKIQRTERGDSAVYLCASSTTGQGANTEAFFGQGTRLTVV.

This chain joins TRBV10-1 and TRBJ2-5, with D unclear. CDR3 length: 14 amino acids. Germline V gene sequence: CDR1 WNHNN, CDR2 SYGVQD (reference sequence). Trimming pared 3 bases from V and 2 bases from J, leaving 10 bases between. The CDR3 region has the DNA TGCGCCAGCAGTGAAGGCAGCGCGCAAGAGACCCAGTACTTC. Amino acid sequence: CASSEGSAQETQYF.

The CDR3 DNA follows: TGCGCCAGCAGCCAAGCGGGGGGCGCAGGAACAGATACGCAGTATTTT. The encoded protein is CASSQAGGAGTDTQYF. The rearrangement uses TRBV4-1 and TRBJ2-3; D possibly corresponds to TRBD2 (7 bases). Germline-derived CDR1 and CDR2 are MGHRA and YSYEKL. The CDR3 spans 16 residues. The ends were cut back, 1 base at V and 3 bases at J, with 14 bases in the middle.

The V and J genes are TRBV2 and TRBJ2-1; TRBD2 agrees at 7 bases. CDR1 and CDR2 (germline): SNHLY, FYNNEI. J gave up 4 bases and V 3 bases, and 9 bases lay outside the gene matches. The CDR3 sequence is 16 residues long. CDR3 DNA: TGTGCCAGCAGTGATCGGGGGGAGGGCACGTACAATGAGCAGTTCTTC. It specifies CASSDRGEGTYNEQFF.

The rearrangement joins TRBV4-2 to TRBJ2-3, with D perhaps being TRBD1 or TRBD2 (5 bases each). CDR3 size: 16 residues. CDR1 LGHNA and CDR2 YNFKEQ come from the germline V gene. With 4 bases removed from V and 6 bases from J, the gap between germline ends came to 20 bases. CDR3 bases: TGTGCCAGCAGCCCCGCAAGGGACCGCCCAGGGGATACGCAGTATTTT. Protein sequence: CASSPARDRPGDTQYF.

The rearrangement links TRBV7-9 to TRBJ1-5; 7 bases fit TRBD1. Losses at the gene ends were 3 bases for V and 4 bases for J; bases not matched to a gene: 0. Germline CDR1 reads SEHNR; CDR2 reads FQNEAQ (reference sequence). This CDR3 comprises 13 residues. CDR3: CASSLGQNQPQHF. DNA for the CDR3: TGTGCCAGCAGCTTGGGACAGAATCAGCCCCAGCATTTT.

The rearrangement joins TRBV5-6 to TRBJ2-1, with TRBD2 identical over 14 bases. This CDR3 is 16 amino acids long. V shed 4 bases, J shed 7 bases, and the junction held 7 bases outside the gene matches. The germline CDR1 and CDR2 sequences are SGHDT and YYEEEE. The CDR3: CASSGGTSGRGNEQFF. The CDR3 nucleotides are TGTGCCAGCAGCGGGGGGACTAGCGGGAGAGGGAATGAGCAGTTCTTC.

The rearrangement links TRBV7-2 to TRBJ2-7, with 7 nucleotides matching TRBD2. The CDR3 is made up of 15 amino acids. V lost 2 bases, J lost 7 bases, and 11 bases stayed unmatched. CDR1 and CDR2 (germline): SGHTA, FQGNSA. The CDR3 nucleotides read TGTGCCAGCAGCTTAAGCGGGGTCGCTAGGGAAGAGCAGTACTTC. This gives the protein CASSLSGVAREEQYF.

This chain uses TRBV20-1 with TRBJ1-1; D is unresolved. The CDR3 consists of 11 residues. CDR1 and CDR2 from the germline V gene are DFQATT and SNEGSKA (reference sequence). V was cut by 3 bases and J by 14 bases, with 16 bases left in between. CDR3 sequence: CSASRRVEGFF. The CDR3 DNA is TGCAGTGCTAGCAGGCGGGTAGAGGGATTCTTT.

The rearrangement links TRBV11-1 to TRBJ2-5, with D unclear. CDR3 length: 11 amino acids. Germline assignment: CDR1 SGHAT and CDR2 FQDESV (reference sequence). V lost 3 bases, J lost 1 base, and 0 bases lay in between. The CDR3 loop is CASSFQETQYF. CDR3 nucleotides: TGTGCCAGCAGCTTCCAAGAGACCCAGTACTTC.

This chain joins TRBV28 and TRBJ2-7; possible D gene TRBD1, 5 bases. CDR3 size: 14 residues. Trimming took off 7 bases at V and 3 bases at J, with 16 bases between the two ends. CDR1 and CDR2 from the germline V gene are MDHEN and SYDVKM. The CDR3 bases are TGTGCCAGCACCCCTGCCAGGGTAGACTACGAGCAGTACTTC. It is translated as CASTPARVDYEQYF.